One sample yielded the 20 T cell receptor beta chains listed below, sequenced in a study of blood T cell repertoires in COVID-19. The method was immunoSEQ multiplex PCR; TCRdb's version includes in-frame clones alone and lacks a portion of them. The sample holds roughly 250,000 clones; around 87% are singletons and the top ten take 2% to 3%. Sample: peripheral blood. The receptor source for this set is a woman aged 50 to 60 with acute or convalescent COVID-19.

In DNA, the CDR3 is TGTGCCAGCAGCACCGGGACTAGTAGATACGAGCAGTACTTC. Translation gives CASSTGTSRYEQYF. This chain connects TRBV4-2 to TRBJ2-7; TRBD2 matches at 8 bases. In germline, CDR1 is LGHNA, CDR2 YNFKEQ. J was trimmed by 4 bases and V by 5 bases; bases with no gene match: 7. This CDR3 spans 14 amino acids.

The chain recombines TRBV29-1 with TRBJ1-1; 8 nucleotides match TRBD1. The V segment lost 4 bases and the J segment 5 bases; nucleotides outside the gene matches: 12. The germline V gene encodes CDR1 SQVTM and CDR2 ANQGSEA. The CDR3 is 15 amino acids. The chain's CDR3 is CSVGPAGGLGTEAFF. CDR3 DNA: TGCAGCGTTGGTCCGGCAGGGGGCCTTGGGACTGAAGCTTTCTTT.

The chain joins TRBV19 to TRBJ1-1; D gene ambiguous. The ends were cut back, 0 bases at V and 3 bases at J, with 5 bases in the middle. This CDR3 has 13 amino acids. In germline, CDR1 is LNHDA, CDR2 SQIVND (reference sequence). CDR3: CASSIDGDTEAFF. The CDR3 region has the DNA TGTGCCAGTAGTATAGACGGGGACACTGAAGCTTTCTTT. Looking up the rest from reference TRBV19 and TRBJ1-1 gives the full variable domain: DGGITQSPKYLFRKEGQNVTLSCEQNLNHDAMYWYRQDPGQGLRLIYYSQIVNDFQKGDIAEGYSVSREKKESFPLTVTSAQKNPTAFYLCASSIDGDTEAFFGQGTRLTVV.

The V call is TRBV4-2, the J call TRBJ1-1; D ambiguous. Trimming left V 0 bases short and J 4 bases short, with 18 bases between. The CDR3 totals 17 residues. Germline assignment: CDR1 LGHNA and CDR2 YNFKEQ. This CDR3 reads CASSQEMVRRLLTEAFF. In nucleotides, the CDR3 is TGTGCCAGCAGCCAAGAAATGGTAAGGCGGCTACTCACTGAAGCTTTCTTT.

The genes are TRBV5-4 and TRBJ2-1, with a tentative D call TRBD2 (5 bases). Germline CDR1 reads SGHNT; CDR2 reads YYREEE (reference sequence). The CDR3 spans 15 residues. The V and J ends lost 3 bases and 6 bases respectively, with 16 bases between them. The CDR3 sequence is CASSSLGGGGNEQFF. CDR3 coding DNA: TGTGCCAGCAGCTCCCTTGGTGGAGGAGGCAATGAGCAGTTCTTC.

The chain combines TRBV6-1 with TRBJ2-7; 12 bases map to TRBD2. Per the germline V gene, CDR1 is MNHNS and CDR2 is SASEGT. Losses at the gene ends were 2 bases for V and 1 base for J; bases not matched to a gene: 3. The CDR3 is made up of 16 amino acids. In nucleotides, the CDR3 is TGTGCCAGCAGTGAATTGACTAGCGGGAGTTCCTACGAGCAGTACTTC. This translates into CASSELTSGSSYEQYF.

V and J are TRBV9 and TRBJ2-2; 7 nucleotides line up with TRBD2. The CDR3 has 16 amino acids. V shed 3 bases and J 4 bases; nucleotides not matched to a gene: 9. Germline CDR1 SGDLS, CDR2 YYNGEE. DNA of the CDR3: TGTGCCAGCAGCGGAGAACGGGAGGCGGGCACCGGGGAGCTGTTTTTT. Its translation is CASSGEREAGTGELFF.

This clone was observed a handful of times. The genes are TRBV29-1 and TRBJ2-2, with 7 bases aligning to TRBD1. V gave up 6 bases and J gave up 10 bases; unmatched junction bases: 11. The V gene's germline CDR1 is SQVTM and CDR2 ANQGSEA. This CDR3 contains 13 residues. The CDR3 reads CSVGEGASEELFF. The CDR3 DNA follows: TGCAGCGTGGGAGAGGGGGCGAGCGAGGAGCTGTTTTTT.

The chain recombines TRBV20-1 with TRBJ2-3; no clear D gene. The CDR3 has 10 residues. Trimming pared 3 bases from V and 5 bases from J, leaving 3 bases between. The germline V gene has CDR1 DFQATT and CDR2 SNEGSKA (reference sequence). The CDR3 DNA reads TGCAGTGCTAGCCGAGATACGCAGTATTTT. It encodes CSASRDTQYF.

The CDR3, as DNA: TGTGCCAGCAGCTCGGGTCCCATCAATCAGCCCCAGCATTTT. Amino acids: CASSSGPINQPQHF. This chain connects TRBV5-4 to TRBJ1-5; D is uncertain. The CDR3 is made up of 14 amino acids. The germline V gene encodes CDR1 SGHNT and CDR2 YYREEE (reference sequence). V lost 3 bases, J lost 3 bases, and 10 bases lay in between. The full variable domain, with the rest looked up from reference TRBV5-4 and TRBJ1-5, is ETGVTQSPTHLIKTRGQQVTLRCSSQSGHNTVSWYQQALGQGPQFIFQYYREEENGRGNFPPRFSGLQFPNYSSELNVNALELDDSALYLCASSSGPINQPQHFGDGTRLSIL.

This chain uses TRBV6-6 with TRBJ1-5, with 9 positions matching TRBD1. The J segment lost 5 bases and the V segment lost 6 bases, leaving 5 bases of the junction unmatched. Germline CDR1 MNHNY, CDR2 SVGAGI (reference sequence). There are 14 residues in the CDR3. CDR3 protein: CASRTTGGYQPQHF. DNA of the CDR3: TGTGCCAGCAGGACTACAGGGGGCTATCAGCCCCAGCATTTT.

This CDR3 reads CASSTSGANTGELFF. The CDR3 DNA is TGTGCCAGCAGCACTAGCGGGGCCAACACCGGGGAGCTGTTTTTT. This sequence joins TRBV9 and TRBJ2-2, with 10 bases aligning to TRBD2. Germline V gene data show CDR1 as SGDLS and CDR2 as YYNGEE. This CDR3 is 15 amino acids long. V was clipped by 4 bases and J by 2 bases; unmatched bases: 2.

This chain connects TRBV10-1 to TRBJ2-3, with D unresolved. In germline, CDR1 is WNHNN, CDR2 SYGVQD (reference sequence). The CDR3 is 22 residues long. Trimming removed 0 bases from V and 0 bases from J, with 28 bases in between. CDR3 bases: TGCGCCAGCAGTGAGTCGATGCTAGTAGGCTCGCCGACGACCTCTAGCACAGATACGCAGTATTTT. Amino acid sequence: CASSESMLVGSPTTSSTDTQYF.

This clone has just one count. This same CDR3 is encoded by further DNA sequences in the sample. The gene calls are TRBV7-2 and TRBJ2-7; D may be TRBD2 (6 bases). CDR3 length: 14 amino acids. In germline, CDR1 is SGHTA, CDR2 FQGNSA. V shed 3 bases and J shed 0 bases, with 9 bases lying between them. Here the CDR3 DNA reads TGTGCCAGCAGCTTCTTGACTAGCTCCTACGAGCAGTACTTC. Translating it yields CASSFLTSSYEQYF. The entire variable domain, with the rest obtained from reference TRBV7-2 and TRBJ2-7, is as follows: GAGVSQSPSNKVTEKGKDVELRCDPISGHTALYWYRQSLGQGLEFLIYFQGNSAPDKSGLPSDRFSAERTGGSVSTLTIQRTQQEDSAVYLCASSFLTSSYEQYFGPGTRLTVT.

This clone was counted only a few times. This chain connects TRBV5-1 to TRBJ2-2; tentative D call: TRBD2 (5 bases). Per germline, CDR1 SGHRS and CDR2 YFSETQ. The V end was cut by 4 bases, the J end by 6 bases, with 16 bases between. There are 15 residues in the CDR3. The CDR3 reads CASSPHREAPGELFF. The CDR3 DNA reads TGCGCCAGCAGCCCTCACCGGGAAGCCCCCGGGGAGCTGTTTTTT.

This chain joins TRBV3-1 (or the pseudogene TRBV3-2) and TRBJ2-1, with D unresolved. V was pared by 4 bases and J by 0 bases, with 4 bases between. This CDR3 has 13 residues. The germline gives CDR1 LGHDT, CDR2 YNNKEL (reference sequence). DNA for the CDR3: TGTGCCAGCAGCCCTTCCTCCTACAATGAGCAGTTCTTC. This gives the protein CASSPSSYNEQFF.

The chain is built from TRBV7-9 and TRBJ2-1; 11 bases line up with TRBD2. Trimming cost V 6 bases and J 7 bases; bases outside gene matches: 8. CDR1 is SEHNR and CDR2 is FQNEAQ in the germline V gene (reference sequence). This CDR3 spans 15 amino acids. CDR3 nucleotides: TGTGCCAGCAGGCCAACTAGCGGGAGTGCTAATGAGCAGTTCTTC. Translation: CASRPTSGSANEQFF.

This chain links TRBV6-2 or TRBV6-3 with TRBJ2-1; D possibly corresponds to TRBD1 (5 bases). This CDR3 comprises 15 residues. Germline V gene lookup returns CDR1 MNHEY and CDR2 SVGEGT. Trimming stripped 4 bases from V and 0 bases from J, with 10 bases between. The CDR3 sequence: CASSSGHGSYNEQFF. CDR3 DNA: TGTGCCAGCAGTTCCGGACACGGCTCCTACAATGAGCAGTTCTTC.

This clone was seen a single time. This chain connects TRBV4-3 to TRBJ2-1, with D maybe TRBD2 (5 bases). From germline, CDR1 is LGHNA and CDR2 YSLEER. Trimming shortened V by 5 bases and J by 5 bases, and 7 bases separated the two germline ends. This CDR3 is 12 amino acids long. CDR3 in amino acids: CASSERNNEQFF. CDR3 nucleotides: TGCGCCAGCAGCGAGCGGAACAATGAGCAGTTCTTC.

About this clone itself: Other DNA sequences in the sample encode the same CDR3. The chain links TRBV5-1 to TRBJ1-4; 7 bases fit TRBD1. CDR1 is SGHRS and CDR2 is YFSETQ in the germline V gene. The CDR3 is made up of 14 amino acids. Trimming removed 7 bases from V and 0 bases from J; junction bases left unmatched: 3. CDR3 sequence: CASRQGATNEKLFF. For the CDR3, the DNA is TGCGCCAGCCGACAGGGCGCAACTAATGAAAAACTGTTTTTT.